The rows below give T cell receptor beta chains drawn from one sample of a study of cytomegalovirus exposure and HLA in healthy donors. Only in-frame clones appear in the TCRdb table, and some are missing; sequencing was by immunoSEQ multiplex PCR. The repertoire holds roughly 200,000 clones, roughly four fifths seen once, with more than 0.45% in the top ten. Sequenced input: PBMCs. The receptors derive from a woman between 50 and 59 years old in good health and CMV-seronegative. Each CDR3 is given with its conserved first and last residue. The D gene is left open where the match is weak. Not every row has a clone size; where given, it reads once, few, many or a size class.

V gene	clone size	D gene	J gene	CDR3 protein	CDR3 DNA
TRBV5-1	.	TRBD1	TRBJ2-5	CASSLGATGGRETQYF	TGCGCCAGCAGCTTGGGCGCGACAGGGGGCAGAGAGACCCAGTACTTC
TRBV27	few	TRBD1	TRBJ2-1	CASSWGQALNEQFF	TGTGCCAGCAGTTGGGGACAGGCGTTAAATGAGCAGTTCTTC
TRBV6-4	few	.	TRBJ2-3	CASSVVAATDTQYF	TGTGCCAGCAGTGTGGTCGCGGCCACAGATACGCAGTATTTT
TRBV5-1	.	.	TRBJ2-3	CASSLMDSTTDTQYF	TGCGCCAGCAGCTTGATGGACTCGACCACAGATACGCAGTATTTT
TRBV19	.	TRBD1	TRBJ2-5	CASTTGGRETQYF	TGTGCCAGTACTACAGGGGGGCGAGAGACCCAGTACTTC
TRBV9	.	.	TRBJ2-2	CASSVAVSPSNTGELFF	TGTGCCAGCAGCGTAGCGGTTTCCCCCTCGAACACCGGGGAGCTGTTTTTT
TRBV5-1	.	TRBD1	TRBJ2-5	CASSAGTVQETQYF	TGCGCCAGCAGCGCCGGGACAGTGCAAGAGACCCAGTACTTC
TRBV5-5	.	TRBD2	TRBJ2-5	CASSTTSGRGETQYF	TGTGCCAGCAGCACGACTAGCGGGAGGGGAGAGACCCAGTACTTC
TRBV9	.	TRBD2	TRBJ2-3	CASSGSGGPATDTQYF	TGTGCCAGCAGCGGCAGCGGGGGTCCCGCCACAGATACGCAGTATTTT
TRBV6-1	.	TRBD2	TRBJ2-1	CASIARLAGAFEQFF	TGTGCCAGCATCGCGAGACTAGCGGGAGCCTTTGAGCAGTTCTTC
TRBV10-2	.	TRBD1	TRBJ1-2	CASSYRGNYGYTF	TGCGCCAGCAGTTACAGGGGCAACTATGGCTACACCTTC
TRBV4-1	.	.	TRBJ1-1	CASSQREAGVYTEAFF	TGCGCCAGCAGCCAGCGCGAGGCAGGGGTGTATACTGAAGCTTTCTTT
TRBV18	.	TRBD2	TRBJ2-1	CASSPMSSGVLSYNEQFF	TGTGCCAGCTCACCAATGTCTAGCGGAGTCCTCTCCTACAATGAGCAGTTCTTC
TRBV10-1	.	TRBD1	TRBJ2-1	CASSIDRGSFNEQFF	TGCGCCAGCAGTATTGACAGGGGAAGTTTCAATGAGCAGTTCTTC
TRBV5-6	.	.	TRBJ1-6	CASSLNRPYNSPLHF	TGTGCCAGCAGCTTGAACAGACCTTATAATTCACCCCTCCACTTT
TRBV4-1	few	.	TRBJ1-1	CASSQDILRQGNAFF	TGCGCCAGCAGCCAAGATATCTTAAGGCAGGGTAACGCTTTCTTT
TRBV5-1	.	TRBD1	TRBJ2-2	CASSFPTGKDTGELFF	TGCGCCAGCAGCTTCCCGACAGGGAAGGACACCGGGGAGCTGTTTTTT
TRBV10-2	.	TRBD2	TRBJ2-3	CASRLLSGPGDTQYF	TGCGCCAGCAGGCTCCTTAGCGGGCCAGGGGATACGCAGTATTTT
TRBV28	.	TRBD1	TRBJ2-7	CASSLDRAYEQYF	TGTGCCAGCAGTTTAGACAGGGCCTACGAGCAGTACTTC
TRBV7-2	.	.	TRBJ2-7	CASSTGVYSYEQYF	TGTGCCAGCAGCACGGGGGTTTACTCCTACGAGCAGTACTTC
TRBV9	.	.	TRBJ2-1	CASSKTGSSSYNEQFF	TGTGCCAGCAGCAAAACAGGGTCAAGCTCCTACAATGAGCAGTTCTTC
TRBV6-6	.	.	TRBJ1-5	CASTPKTGTHQPQHF	TGTGCCAGCACCCCAAAGACAGGAACCCATCAGCCCCAGCATTTT
TRBV4-1	.	.	TRBJ1-4	CASSRGPGTNEKLFF	TGCGCCAGCAGTCGCGGGCCGGGAACTAATGAAAAACTGTTTTTT
TRBV28	.	.	TRBJ2-7	CASSPGQNYEQYF	TGTGCCAGCAGTCCAGGACAGAACTACGAGCAGTACTTC
TRBV6-6	.	.	TRBJ1-5	CASSYFSGSNQPQHF	TGTGCCAGCAGTTACTTTTCGGGTAGCAATCAGCCCCAGCATTTT
TRBV4-1	.	.	TRBJ2-7	CASSQGPGKDEQYF	TGCGCCAGCAGCCAAGGGCCAGGGAAAGACGAGCAGTACTTC
TRBV10-2	.	.	TRBJ1-1	CASRETLQLNTEAFF	TGCGCCAGCAGGGAGACCCTACAGCTAAACACTGAAGCTTTCTTT
TRBV7-9	.	TRBD2	TRBJ2-7	CSSSLALGGESVGEQYF	TGTTCCAGCAGCTTAGCGCTTGGGGGGGAGAGTGTAGGCGAGCAGTACTTC
TRBV10-1	.	TRBD1	TRBJ2-3	CASSESGVGQGTDTQYF	TGCGCCAGCAGTGAGTCTGGCGTCGGACAGGGCACAGATACGCAGTATTTT
TRBV6-1	.	TRBD1	TRBJ2-7	CASSVSGGLYEQYF	TGTGCCAGCAGTGTTTCAGGGGGCCTCTACGAGCAGTACTTC
TRBV11-2	.	.	TRBJ2-7	CASSLDLAVSSYEQYF	TGTGCCAGCAGCTTAGATCTGGCGGTTAGCTCCTACGAGCAGTACTTC
TRBV28	.	TRBD1	TRBJ1-5	CASRIQGAQGQPQHF	TGTGCCAGCAGAATCCAGGGGGCGCAAGGTCAGCCCCAGCATTTT
TRBV30	.	.	TRBJ2-6	CAWVNTGANVLTF	TGTGCCTGGGTAAATACTGGGGCCAACGTCCTGACTTTC
TRBV7-9	.	.	TRBJ2-5	CASSQPQGYQETQYF	TGTGCCAGCAGCCAACCCCAGGGTTATCAAGAGACCCAGTACTTC
TRBV10-3	few	TRBD2	TRBJ2-3	CAIRGASGITDTQYF	TGTGCCATCAGGGGGGCTAGCGGGATCACAGATACGCAGTATTTT
TRBV27	few	TRBD1	TRBJ1-1	CASSLDRDTEAFF	TGTGCCAGCAGTCTCGACAGGGACACTGAAGCTTTCTTT
TRBV15	.	TRBD1	TRBJ2-5	CATGTGGGETQYF	TGTGCCACCGGGACAGGGGGCGGGGAGACCCAGTACTTC
TRBV6-5	.	TRBD1	TRBJ2-1	CASSYSAGGIYEQFF	TGTGCTAGCAGTTACTCCGCAGGGGGCATCTATGAGCAGTTCTTC
TRBV14	.	TRBD1	TRBJ2-7	CASSQDLGQGFYEQYF	TGTGCCAGCAGCCAAGATCTGGGACAGGGTTTCTACGAGCAGTACTTC
TRBV15	.	.	TRBJ1-4	CATSSPNDFQGATNEKLFF	TGTGCCACCAGCAGTCCAAATGACTTCCAGGGTGCAACTAATGAAAAACTGTTTTTT
TRBV9	.	.	TRBJ2-1	CASSVEGPPYNEQFF	TGTGCCAGCAGCGTAGAGGGGCCTCCCTACAATGAGCAGTTCTTC
TRBV7-9	.	.	TRBJ1-3	CASSLKGGAGNTIYF	TGTGCCAGCAGCTTAAAAGGGGGAGCAGGAAACACCATATATTTT
TRBV2	.	TRBD1	TRBJ2-7	CASRDRILRYEQYF	TGTGCCAGCAGGGACAGGATCCTTCGCTACGAGCAGTACTTC